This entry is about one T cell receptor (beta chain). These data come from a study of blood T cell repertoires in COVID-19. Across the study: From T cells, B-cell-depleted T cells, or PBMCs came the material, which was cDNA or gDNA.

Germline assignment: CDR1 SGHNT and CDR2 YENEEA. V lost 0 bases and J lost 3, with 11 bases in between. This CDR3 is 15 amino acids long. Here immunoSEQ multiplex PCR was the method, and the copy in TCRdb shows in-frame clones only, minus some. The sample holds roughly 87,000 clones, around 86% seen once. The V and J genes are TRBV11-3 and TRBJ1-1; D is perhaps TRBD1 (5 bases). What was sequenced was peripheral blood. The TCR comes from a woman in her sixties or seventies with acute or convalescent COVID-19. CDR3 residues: CASSLDGGDYTEAFF. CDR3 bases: TGTGCCAGCAGCTTAGATGGGGGGGATTACACTGAAGCTTTCTTT.